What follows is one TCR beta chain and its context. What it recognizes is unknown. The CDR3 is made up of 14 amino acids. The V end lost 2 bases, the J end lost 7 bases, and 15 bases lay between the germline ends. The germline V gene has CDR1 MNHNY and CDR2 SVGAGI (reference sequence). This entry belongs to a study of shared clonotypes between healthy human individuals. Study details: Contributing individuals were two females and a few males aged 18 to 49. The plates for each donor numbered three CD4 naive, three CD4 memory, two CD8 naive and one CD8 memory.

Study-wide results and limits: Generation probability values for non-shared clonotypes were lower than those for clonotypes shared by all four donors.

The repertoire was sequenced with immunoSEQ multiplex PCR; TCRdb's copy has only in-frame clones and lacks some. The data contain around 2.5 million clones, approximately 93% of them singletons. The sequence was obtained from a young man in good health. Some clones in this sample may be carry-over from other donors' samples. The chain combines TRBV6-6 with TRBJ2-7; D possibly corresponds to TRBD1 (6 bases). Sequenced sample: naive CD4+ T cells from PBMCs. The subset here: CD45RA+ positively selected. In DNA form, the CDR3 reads TGTGCCAGCAGTTACCTCAGGGAAGGGGGAGAGCAGTACTTC. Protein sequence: CASSYLREGGEQYF.